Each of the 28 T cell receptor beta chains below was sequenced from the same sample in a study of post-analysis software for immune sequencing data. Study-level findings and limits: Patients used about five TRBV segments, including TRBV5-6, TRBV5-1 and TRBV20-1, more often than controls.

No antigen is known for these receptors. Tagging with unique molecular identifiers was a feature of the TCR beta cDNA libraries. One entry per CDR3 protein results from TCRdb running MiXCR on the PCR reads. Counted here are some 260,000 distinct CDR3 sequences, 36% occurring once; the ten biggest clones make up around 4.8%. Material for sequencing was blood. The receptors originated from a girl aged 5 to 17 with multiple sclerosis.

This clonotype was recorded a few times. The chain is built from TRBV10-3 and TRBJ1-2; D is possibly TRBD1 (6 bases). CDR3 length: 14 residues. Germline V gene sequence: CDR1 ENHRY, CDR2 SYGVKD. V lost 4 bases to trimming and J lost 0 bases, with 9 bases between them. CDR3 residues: CAISAGGPNYGYTF. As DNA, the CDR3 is TGTGCCATCAGTGCCGGGGGGCCTAACTATGGCTACACCTTC.

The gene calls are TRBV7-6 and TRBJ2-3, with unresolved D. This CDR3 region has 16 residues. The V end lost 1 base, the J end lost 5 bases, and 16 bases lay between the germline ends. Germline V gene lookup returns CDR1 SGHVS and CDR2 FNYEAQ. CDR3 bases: TGTGCCAGCAGCTTAGGCCCGGCGACTTCGGGAGATACGCAGTATTTT. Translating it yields CASSLGPATSGDTQYF.

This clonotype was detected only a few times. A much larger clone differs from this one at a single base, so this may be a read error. The CDR3 protein is CAGRSVGETQYF. The CDR3 nucleotides read TGTGCCGGCAGGAGCGTAGGGGAGACCCAGTACTTC. V gene TRBV12-3 or TRBV12-4 combines with J gene TRBJ2-5; D is unresolved. This CDR3 contains 12 residues.

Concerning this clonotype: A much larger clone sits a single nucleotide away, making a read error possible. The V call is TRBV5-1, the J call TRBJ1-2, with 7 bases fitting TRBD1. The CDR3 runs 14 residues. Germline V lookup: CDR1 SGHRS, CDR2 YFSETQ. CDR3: CASSLRGGDYGCTF. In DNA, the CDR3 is TGCGCCAGCAGCTTGAGAGGGGGCGACTATGGCTGCACCTTC.

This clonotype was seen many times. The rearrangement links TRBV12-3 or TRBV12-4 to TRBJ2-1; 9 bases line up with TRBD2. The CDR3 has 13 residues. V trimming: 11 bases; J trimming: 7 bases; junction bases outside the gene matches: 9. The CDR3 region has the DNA TGTGCCTCCTGGACTAGCGAAGTTAATGAGCAGTTCTTC. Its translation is CASWTSEVNEQFF.

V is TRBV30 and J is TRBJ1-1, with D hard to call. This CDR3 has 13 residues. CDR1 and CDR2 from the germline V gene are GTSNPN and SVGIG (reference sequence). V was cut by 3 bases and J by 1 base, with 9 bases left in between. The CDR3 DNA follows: TGTGCCTGGAGACTAGGAGGGAACACTGAAGCTTTCTTT. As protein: CAWRLGGNTEAFF.

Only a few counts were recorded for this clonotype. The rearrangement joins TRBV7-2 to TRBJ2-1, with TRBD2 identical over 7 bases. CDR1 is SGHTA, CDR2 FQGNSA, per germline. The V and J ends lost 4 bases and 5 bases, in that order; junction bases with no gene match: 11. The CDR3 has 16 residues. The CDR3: CASSSFPRGRNNEQFF. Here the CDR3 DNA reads TGTGCCAGCAGCTCCTTTCCGCGGGGGAGAAACAATGAGCAGTTCTTC.

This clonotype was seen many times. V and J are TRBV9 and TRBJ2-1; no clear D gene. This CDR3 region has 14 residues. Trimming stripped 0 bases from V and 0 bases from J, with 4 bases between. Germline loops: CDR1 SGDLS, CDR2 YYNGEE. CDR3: CASSVDGSYNEQFF. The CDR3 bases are TGTGCCAGCAGCGTAGACGGCTCCTACAATGAGCAGTTCTTC.

In DNA, the CDR3 is TGCGCCAGCAGCGTCGGGGCTGCCGATGGCTACACCTTC. It encodes CASSVGAADGYTF. The chain is built from TRBV5-1 and TRBJ1-2; tentative D call: TRBD1 (5 bases). The CDR3 totals 13 residues. The germline V gene encodes CDR1 SGHRS and CDR2 YFSETQ. V was cut by 4 bases and J by 6 bases, with 13 bases left in between.

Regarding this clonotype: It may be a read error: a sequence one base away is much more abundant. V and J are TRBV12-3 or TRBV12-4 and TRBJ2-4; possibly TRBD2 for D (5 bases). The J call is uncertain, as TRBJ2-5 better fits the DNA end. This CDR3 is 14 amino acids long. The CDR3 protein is CVSSMWERSETQYF. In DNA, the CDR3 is TGTGTCAGCAGTATGTGGGAGAGATCGGAGACCCAGTACTTC.

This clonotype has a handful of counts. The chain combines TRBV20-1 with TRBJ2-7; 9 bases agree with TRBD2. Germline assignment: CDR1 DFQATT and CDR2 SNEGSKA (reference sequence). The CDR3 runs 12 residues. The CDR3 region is CRPGTSPYEQYF. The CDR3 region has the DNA TGCAGGCCCGGGACTAGCCCCTACGAGCAGTACTTC.

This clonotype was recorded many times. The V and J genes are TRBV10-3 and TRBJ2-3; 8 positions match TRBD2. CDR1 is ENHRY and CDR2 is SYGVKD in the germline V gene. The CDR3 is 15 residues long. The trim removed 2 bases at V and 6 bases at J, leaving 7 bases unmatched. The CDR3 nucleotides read TGTGCCATCAGTGAGGCGATAGCGGGAAAGGATACGCAGTATTTT. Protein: CAISEAIAGKDTQYF.

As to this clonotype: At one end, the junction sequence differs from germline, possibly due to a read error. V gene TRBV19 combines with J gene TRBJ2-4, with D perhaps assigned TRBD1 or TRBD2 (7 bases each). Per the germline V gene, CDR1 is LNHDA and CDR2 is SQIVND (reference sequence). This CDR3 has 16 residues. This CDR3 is CASNPPGEGAKNIRYF. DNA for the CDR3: TGTGCCAGTAACCCTCCAGGGGAGGGGGCCAAAAACATTCGGTACTTC.

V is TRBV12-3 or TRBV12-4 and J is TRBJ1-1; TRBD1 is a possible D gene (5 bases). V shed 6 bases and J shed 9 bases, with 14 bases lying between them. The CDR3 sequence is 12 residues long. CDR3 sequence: CASSQIRVKAFF. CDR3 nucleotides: TGTGCCAGCAGCCAAATCAGGGTAAAAGCTTTCTTT.

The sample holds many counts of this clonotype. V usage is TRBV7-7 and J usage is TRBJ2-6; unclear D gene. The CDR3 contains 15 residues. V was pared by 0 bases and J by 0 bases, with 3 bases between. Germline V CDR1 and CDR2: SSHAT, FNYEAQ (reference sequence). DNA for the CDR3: TGTGCCAGCAGCTTAGCGAGCTCTGGGGCCAACGTCCTGACTTTC. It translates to CASSLASSGANVLTF. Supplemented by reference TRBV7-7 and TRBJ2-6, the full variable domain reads GAGVSQSPRYKVTKRGQDVTLRCDPISSHATLYWYQQALGQGPEFLTYFNYEAQPDKSGLPSDRFSAERPEGSISTLTIQRTEQRDSAMYRCASSLASSGANVLTFGAGSRLTVL.

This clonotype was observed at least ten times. This CDR3 is CASSARDRGFGANVLTF. In DNA form, the CDR3 reads TGTGCCAGCAGCGCCCGGGACAGGGGTTTTGGGGCCAACGTCCTGACTTTC. The chain has TRBV9 and TRBJ2-6; 10 bases are a match to TRBD1. Germline CDR1 and CDR2: SGDLS and YYNGEE. The CDR3 consists of 17 residues. The ends lost 3 bases at V and 3 bases at J; junction bases unmatched: 6.

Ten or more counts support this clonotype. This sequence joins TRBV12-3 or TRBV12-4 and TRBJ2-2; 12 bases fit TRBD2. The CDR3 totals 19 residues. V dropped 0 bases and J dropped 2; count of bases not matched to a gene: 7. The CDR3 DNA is TGTGCCAGCAGTTTAGCGTTAGCTAGCGGGAGGGGTAACACCGGGGAGCTGTTTTTT. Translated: CASSLALASGRGNTGELFF.

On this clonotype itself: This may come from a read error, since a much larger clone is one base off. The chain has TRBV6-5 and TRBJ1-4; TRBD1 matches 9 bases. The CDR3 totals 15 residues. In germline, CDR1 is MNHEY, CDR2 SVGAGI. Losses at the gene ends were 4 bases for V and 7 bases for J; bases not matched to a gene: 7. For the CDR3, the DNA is TGTGCCAGCAGTTCCGGACAGGGGTTTAGTGAAAAACTGTTTTTT. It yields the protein CASSSGQGFSEKLFF.

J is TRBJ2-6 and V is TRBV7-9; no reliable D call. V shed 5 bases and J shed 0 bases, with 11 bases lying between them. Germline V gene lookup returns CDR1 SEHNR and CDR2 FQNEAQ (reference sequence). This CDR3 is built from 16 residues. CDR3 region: CASSGDDNSGANVLTF. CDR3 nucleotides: TGTGCCAGCAGCGGAGATGATAACTCTGGGGCCAACGTCCTGACTTTC.

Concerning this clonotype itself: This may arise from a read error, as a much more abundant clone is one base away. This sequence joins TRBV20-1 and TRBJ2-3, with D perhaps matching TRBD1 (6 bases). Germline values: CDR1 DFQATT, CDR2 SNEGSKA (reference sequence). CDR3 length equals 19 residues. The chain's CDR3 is CSAGDGRGFETTSTDTQYF. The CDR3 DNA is TGCAGTGCTGGAGATGGTAGGGGGTTCGAAACGACTAGCACAGATACGCAGTATTTT.

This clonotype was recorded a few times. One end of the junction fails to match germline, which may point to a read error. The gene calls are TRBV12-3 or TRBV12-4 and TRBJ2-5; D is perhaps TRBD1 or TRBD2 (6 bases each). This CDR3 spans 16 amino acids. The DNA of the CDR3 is TGTGCCAGCAGTTTCGGTCAGGGGACTGGGAAAGAGATCCAGTACTTC. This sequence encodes CASSFGQGTGKEIQYF.

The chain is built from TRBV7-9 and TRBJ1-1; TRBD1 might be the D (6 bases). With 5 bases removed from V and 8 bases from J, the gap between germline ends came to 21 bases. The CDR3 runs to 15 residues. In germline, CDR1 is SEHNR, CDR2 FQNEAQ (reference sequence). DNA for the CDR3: TGTGCCAGCAGCCCCCAGGTGGGGGGGCCAGCCGAAGCTTTCTTT. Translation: CASSPQVGGPAEAFF.

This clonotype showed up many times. For the CDR3, the DNA is TGTGCCAGCAGTCCGCTAGCGGCAGGTTACAATGAGCAGTTCTTC. It codes for CASSPLAAGYNEQFF. The rearrangement uses TRBV7-9 and TRBJ2-1; 7 nucleotides line up with TRBD2. V was pared by 6 bases and J by 4 bases, with 9 bases of the junction left unmatched. Germline V CDR1 and CDR2: SEHNR, FQNEAQ (reference sequence). The CDR3 has 15 residues.

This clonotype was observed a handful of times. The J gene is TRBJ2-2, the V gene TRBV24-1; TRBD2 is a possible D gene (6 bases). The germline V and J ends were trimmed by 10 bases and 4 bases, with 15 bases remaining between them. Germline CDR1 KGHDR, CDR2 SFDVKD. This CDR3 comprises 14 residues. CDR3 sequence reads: CATSRGTSTGELFF. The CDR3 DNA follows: TGTGCCACGAGCCGGGGGACCTCCACCGGGGAGCTGTTTTTT.

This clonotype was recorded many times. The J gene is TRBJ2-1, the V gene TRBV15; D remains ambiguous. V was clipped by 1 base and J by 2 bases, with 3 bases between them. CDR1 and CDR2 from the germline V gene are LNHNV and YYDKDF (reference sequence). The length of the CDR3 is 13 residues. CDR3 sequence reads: CATSRVPYNEQFF. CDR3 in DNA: TGTGCCACCAGCAGAGTCCCCTACAATGAGCAGTTCTTC. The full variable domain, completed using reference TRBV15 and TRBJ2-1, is DAMVIQNPRYQVTQFGKPVTLSCSQTLNHNVMYWYQQKSSQAPKLLFHYYDKDFNNEADTPDNFQSRRPNTSFCFLDIRSPGLGDTAMYLCATSRVPYNEQFFGPGTRLTVL.

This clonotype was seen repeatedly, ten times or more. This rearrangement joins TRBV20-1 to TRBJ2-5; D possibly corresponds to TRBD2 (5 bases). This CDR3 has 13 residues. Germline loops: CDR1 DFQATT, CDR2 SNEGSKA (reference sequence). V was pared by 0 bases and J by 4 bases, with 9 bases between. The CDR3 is CSARDWGAETQYF. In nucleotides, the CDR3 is TGCAGTGCTAGAGATTGGGGAGCAGAGACCCAGTACTTC.

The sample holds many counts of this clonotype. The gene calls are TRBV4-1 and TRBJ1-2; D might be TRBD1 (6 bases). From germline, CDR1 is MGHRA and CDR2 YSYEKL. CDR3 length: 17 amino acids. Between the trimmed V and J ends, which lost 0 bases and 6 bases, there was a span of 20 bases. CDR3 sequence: CASSQDQLGVQGDGYTF. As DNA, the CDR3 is TGCGCCAGCAGCCAAGATCAGCTAGGCGTACAGGGCGATGGCTACACCTTC.

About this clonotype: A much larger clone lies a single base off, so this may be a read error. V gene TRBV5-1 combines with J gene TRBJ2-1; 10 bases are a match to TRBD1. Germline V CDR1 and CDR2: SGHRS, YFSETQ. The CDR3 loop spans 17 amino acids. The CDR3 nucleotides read TGCGCCAGCGGCTTCAACCGGGACAGGGGAGGAAACAATGAGCAGTTCTTC. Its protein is CASGFNRDRGGNNEQFF. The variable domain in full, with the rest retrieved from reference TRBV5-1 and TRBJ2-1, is KAGVTQTPRYLIKTRGQQVTLSCSPISGHRSVSWYQQTPGQGLQFLFEYFSETQRNKGNFPGRFSGRQFSNSRSEMNVSTLELGDSALYLCASGFNRDRGGNNEQFFGPGTRLTVL.